This T cell receptor (beta chain) was observed in a study of cytomegalovirus exposure and HLA in healthy donors. The protocol was immunoSEQ multiplex PCR, while the TCRdb copy is restricted to in-frame clones and leaves out a portion. Among under 50,000 clones listed, 85% to 95% were seen once. The V end was cut by 1 base, the J end by 0 bases, with 7 bases between. Germline V gives CDR1 MNHEY, CDR2 SVGAGI. CDR3 length: 15 residues. The chain links TRBV6-5 to TRBJ2-1; D unresolved. Sequencing used PBMCs. The sequence derives from a woman aged 18 to 35 in good health and CMV-seropositive. The CDR3 coding sequence is TGTGCCAGCAGTTACTATTCGAGCTCCTACAATGAGCAGTTCTTC. Translated: CASSYYSSSYNEQFF.